This TCR beta chain was sequenced in a study of cytomegalovirus exposure and HLA in healthy donors. Regarding the study as a whole: Immune exposure information comprised only CMV serostatus.

Primers included in the PCR were 60 Vbeta and 13 Jbeta primers. Method: immunoSEQ multiplex PCR; TCRdb's copy keeps in-frame clones and lacks some. The sample lists about 150,000 clones, roughly 60% occurring once. Points on this clone: Antigen: not known.

Input material: PBMCs. This TCR was recovered from a woman aged 40 to 50 in good health and CMV-seronegative.

The chain's CDR3 is CASSYSFGNYGYTF. The CDR3 region has the DNA TGTGCCAGCAGTTACTCCTTCGGGAACTATGGCTACACCTTC. The chain employs TRBV6-5 and TRBJ1-2; D uncertain. V lost 0 bases, J lost 2 bases, and 7 bases lay in between. Germline V lookup: CDR1 MNHEY, CDR2 SVGAGI. The CDR3 extends over 14 amino acids.